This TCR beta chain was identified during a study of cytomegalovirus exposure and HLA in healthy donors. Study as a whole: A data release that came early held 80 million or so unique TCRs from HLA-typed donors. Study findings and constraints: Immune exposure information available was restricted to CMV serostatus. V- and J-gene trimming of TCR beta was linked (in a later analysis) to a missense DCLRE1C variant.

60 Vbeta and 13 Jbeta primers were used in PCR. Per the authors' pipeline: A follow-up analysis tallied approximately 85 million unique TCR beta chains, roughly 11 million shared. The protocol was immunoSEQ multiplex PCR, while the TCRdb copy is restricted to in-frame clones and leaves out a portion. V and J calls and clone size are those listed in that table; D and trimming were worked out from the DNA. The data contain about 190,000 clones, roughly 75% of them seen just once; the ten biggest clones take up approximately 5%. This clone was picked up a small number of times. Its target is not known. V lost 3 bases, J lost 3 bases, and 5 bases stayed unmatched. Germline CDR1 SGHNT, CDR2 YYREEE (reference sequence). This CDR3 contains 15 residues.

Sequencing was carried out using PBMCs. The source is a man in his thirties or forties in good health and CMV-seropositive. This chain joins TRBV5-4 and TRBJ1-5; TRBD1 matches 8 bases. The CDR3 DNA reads TGTGCCAGCAGCTCCGGGACAGGACACAATCAGCCCCAGCATTTT. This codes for CASSSGTGHNQPQHF.